The 9 T cell receptor beta chains below come from one sample, sequenced in a study of T cell changes during pregnancy in multiple sclerosis. Data came from immunoSEQ multiplex PCR; TCRdb stores just in-frame clones and leaves some out. The sample consists of 75,000 to 90,000 clones, approximately 94% of them appearing once. The specimen was CD4+ T cells from peripheral blood mononuclear cells, collected before pregnancy. The receptors were gathered from a female donor with multiple sclerosis, enrolled in a pregnancy study.

The rearrangement links TRBV25-1 to TRBJ1-1, with D maybe TRBD1 (5 bases). The V and J ends lost 8 bases and 2 bases respectively, with 21 bases between them. The CDR3 runs 16 residues. CDR1 is MGHDK, CDR2 SYGVNS, per germline. CDR3 coding DNA: TGTGCCAGCTCCTCAGTTAGAGGGGAGGGAAACACTGAAGCTTTCTTT. It specifies CASSSVRGEGNTEAFF.

The chain has TRBV9 and TRBJ2-1; 7 nucleotides align to TRBD1. Germline V gene data show CDR1 as SGDLS and CDR2 as YYNGEE. V lost 1 base to trimming and J lost 5 bases; unmatched junction nucleotides: 9. This CDR3 region has 16 residues. CDR3 sequence: CASSVRLDRRNNEQFF. In DNA form, the CDR3 reads TGTGCCAGCAGCGTACGGTTGGACAGGCGAAACAATGAGCAGTTCTTC.

This rearrangement joins TRBV4-1 to TRBJ2-3; 7 nucleotides align to TRBD2. Germline V gives CDR1 MGHRA, CDR2 YSYEKL. The CDR3 spans 15 residues. The ends lost 1 base at V and 2 bases at J; junction bases unmatched: 3. CDR3 amino acids: CASSQGSGNTDTQYF. CDR3 DNA sequence: TGCGCCAGCAGCCAAGGGAGCGGGAACACAGATACGCAGTATTTT.

Only one count was recorded for this clone. CDR3: CAWSVYARGTEAFF. Here the CDR3 DNA reads TGTGCCTGGAGTGTGTACGCTCGGGGCACTGAAGCTTTCTTT. The J gene is TRBJ1-1, the V gene TRBV30, with D unclear. The germline V and J ends were trimmed by 0 bases and 4 bases, with 12 bases remaining between them. Germline values: CDR1 GTSNPN, CDR2 SVGIG (reference sequence). This CDR3 spans 14 amino acids.

The chain uses TRBV7-8 and TRBJ2-1; D gene unclear. Trimming removed 5 bases at V and 8 bases at J, with 16 bases between. The CDR3 covers 14 residues. Germline CDR1 and CDR2: SGHVS and FQNEAQ. The CDR3 loop reads CASSPKRRGDEQFF. In DNA form, the CDR3 reads TGTGCCAGCAGCCCCAAGCGCCGAGGAGATGAGCAGTTCTTC.

The rearrangement uses TRBV6-5 and TRBJ2-1; no firm D call. Germline V gene lookup returns CDR1 MNHEY and CDR2 SVGAGI. The CDR3 length is 13 residues. Trimming left V 6 bases short and J 2 bases short, with 8 bases between. In DNA form, the CDR3 reads TGTGCCAGCAGACCTGGGCCCTACAATGAGCAGTTCTTC. Translation gives CASRPGPYNEQFF.

The rearrangement links TRBV5-1 to TRBJ2-3; maybe TRBD2 (6 bases). V was shortened by 0 bases and J by 3 bases, with 11 bases between the two germline ends. The germline gives CDR1 SGHRS, CDR2 YFSETQ. The CDR3 consists of 15 residues. DNA of the CDR3: TGCGCCAGCAGCTTGGGCGGGGCGGGGACAGATACGCAGTATTTT. Amino acids: CASSLGGAGTDTQYF.

This chain links TRBV5-6 with TRBJ2-7, with D hard to call. The CDR3 has 15 amino acids. V lost 4 bases to trimming and J lost 5 bases, with 19 bases between them. Germline V gene lookup returns CDR1 SGHDT and CDR2 YYEEEE. CDR3 nucleotides: TGTGCCAGCAGCACCAACGGCGCTGCGAGGAACGAGCAGTACTTC. Translation: CASSTNGAARNEQYF.

The genes are TRBV28 and TRBJ1-5, with D unresolved. The CDR3 covers 14 residues. CDR1 is MDHEN, CDR2 SYDVKM, per germline. The V and J ends lost 3 bases and 3 bases respectively, with 9 bases between them. The CDR3 DNA reads as TGTGCCAGCAGTTTGAGGCGGTTCAATCAGCCCCAGCATTTT. Its protein product is CASSLRRFNQPQHF.